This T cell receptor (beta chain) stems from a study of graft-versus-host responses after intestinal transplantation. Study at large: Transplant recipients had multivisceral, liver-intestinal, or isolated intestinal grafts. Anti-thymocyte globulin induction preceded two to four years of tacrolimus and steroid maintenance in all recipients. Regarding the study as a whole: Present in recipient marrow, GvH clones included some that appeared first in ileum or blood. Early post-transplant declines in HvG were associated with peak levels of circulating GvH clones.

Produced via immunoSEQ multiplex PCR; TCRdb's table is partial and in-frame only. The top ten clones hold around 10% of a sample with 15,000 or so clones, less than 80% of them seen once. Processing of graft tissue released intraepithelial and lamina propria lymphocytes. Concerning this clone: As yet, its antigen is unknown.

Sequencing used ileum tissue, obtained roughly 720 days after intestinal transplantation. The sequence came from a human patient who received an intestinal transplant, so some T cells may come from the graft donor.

CDR3 sequence reads: CAWSGGRGASEQFF. CDR3 nucleotides: TGTGCCTGGAGTGGGGGGCGGGGGGCGAGTGAGCAGTTCTTC. The genes are TRBV30 and TRBJ2-1; 8 nucleotides align to TRBD2. The V segment lost 1 base and the J segment 9 bases; nucleotides outside the gene matches: 8. Germline V lookup: CDR1 GTSNPN, CDR2 SVGIG (reference sequence). CDR3 size: 14 residues. The full variable domain, in which reference TRBV30 and TRBJ2-1 provide the parts outside the CDR3, is SQTIHQWPATLVQPVGSPLSLECTVEGTSNPNLYWYRQAAGRGLQLLFYSVGIGQISSEVPQNLSASRPQDRQFILSSKKLLLSDSGFYLCAWSGGRGASEQFFGPGTRLTVL.